Described below is a single TCR beta chain sequence and its context. Its matching antigen is unknown. This specimen belongs to a study of cytomegalovirus exposure and HLA in healthy donors. Germline V lookup: CDR1 SGDLS, CDR2 YYNGEE. Unmatched junction bases numbered 11, after V lost 0 bases and J lost 9 bases. The CDR3 has 16 amino acids. Only in-frame clones appear in the TCRdb table, and some are missing; sequencing was by immunoSEQ multiplex PCR. Of about 130,000 clones listed, approximately 95% are singletons. Overall study findings and caveats: Rarity characterized most TCR sequences, yet some public TCRs appeared in many donors. It was reported that the classifier diagnosed cytomegalovirus status with high specificity and sensitivity in both the original and validation cohorts.

This TCR came from a man between 18 and 29 years old in good health and CMV-seronegative. Sequenced sample: PBMCs. The chain carries TRBV9 and TRBJ2-1, with TRBD2 matching 8 bases. CDR3 sequence: CASSVARQSGSGEQFF. CDR3 sequence (DNA): TGTGCCAGCAGCGTAGCCCGACAGAGCGGGAGTGGTGAGCAGTTCTTC.